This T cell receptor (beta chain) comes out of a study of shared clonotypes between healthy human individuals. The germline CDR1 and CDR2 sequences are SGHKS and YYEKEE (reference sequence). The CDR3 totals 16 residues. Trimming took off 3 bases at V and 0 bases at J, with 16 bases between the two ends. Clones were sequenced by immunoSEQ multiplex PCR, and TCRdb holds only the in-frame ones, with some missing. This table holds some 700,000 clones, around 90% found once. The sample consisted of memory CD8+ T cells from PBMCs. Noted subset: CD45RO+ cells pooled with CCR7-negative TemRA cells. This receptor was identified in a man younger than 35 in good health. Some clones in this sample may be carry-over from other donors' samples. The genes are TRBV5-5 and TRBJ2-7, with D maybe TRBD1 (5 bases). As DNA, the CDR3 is TGTGCCAGCAGCTCCCTTGGGGCTGAGGTCTCCTACGAGCAGTACTTC. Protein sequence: CASSSLGAEVSYEQYF.